Listed here are 15 T cell receptor beta chains from one sample, sequenced in a study of monozygotic twins with inflammatory bowel disease. TCRdb re-called the 5' RACE reads; one entry per CDR3 protein, DNA not given. The sample totals 300,000 to 400,000 distinct CDR3 sequences. Sequenced: blood. All receptors come from a human donor with ulcerative colitis or Crohn's disease, or a healthy co-twin of an affected twin (not recorded which).

The chain joins TRBV28 to TRBJ1-3; TCRdb lists TRBD1, though no DNA is available to test this call. This CDR3 has 17 residues. Looked up from germline, CDR1 is MDHEN and CDR2 is SYDVKM. The chain's CDR3 is CASSSRQGRISGNTIYF. Full variable domain (rest looked up from reference TRBV28 and TRBJ1-3): DVKVTQSSRYLVKRTGEKVFLECVQDMDHENMFWYRQDPGLGLRLIYFSYDVKMKEKGDIPEGYSVSREKKERFSLILESASTNQTSMYLCASSSRQGRISGNTIYFGEGSWLTVV.

The chain combines TRBV20-1 with TRBJ2-3; TCRdb gives TRBD1 as the D gene, but with no DNA this cannot be confirmed. There are 15 residues in the CDR3. Germline values: CDR1 DFQATT, CDR2 SNEGSKA (reference sequence). This chain's CDR3 is CSARDGTEITDTQYF.

The V call is TRBV20-1, the J call TRBJ1-3. CDR1 DFQATT and CDR2 SNEGSKA come from the germline V gene (reference sequence). This CDR3 contains 14 residues. The CDR3 reads CSARGPSSGNTIYF.

The chain links TRBV5-1 to TRBJ2-7; absent DNA, TCRdb's TRBD2 call cannot be checked. The CDR3 totals 15 residues. Germline-derived CDR1 and CDR2 are SGHRS and YFSETQ. The CDR3 loop is CASSLALAGGAEQYF.

The rearrangement joins TRBV20-1 to TRBJ1-2; no DNA is available, so the TRBD1 call from TCRdb remains unchecked. This CDR3 contains 13 residues. Germline CDR1 is DFQATT and CDR2 is SNEGSKA (reference sequence). CDR3 residues: CSATPTGGYGYTF.

The chain is built from TRBV4-3 and TRBJ1-2; TCRdb outputs TRBD1, but without DNA this stays unchecked. Germline CDR1 reads LGHNA; CDR2 reads YSLEER. This CDR3 comprises 13 residues. The CDR3 protein is CASSQDGTRGYTF.

The chain links TRBV27 to TRBJ1-5. The CDR3 has 15 amino acids. Germline values: CDR1 MNHEY, CDR2 SMNVEV (reference sequence). The CDR3: CASSLLSWSNQPQHF.

This chain links TRBV15 with TRBJ1-1. Germline CDR1 is LNHNV and CDR2 is YYDKDF (reference sequence). CDR3 length: 18 amino acids. The chain's CDR3 is CATSRDYTLGVDNTEAFF.

This chain joins TRBV15 and TRBJ2-5; the D gene TCRdb calls, TRBD2, cannot be checked with no DNA. In germline, CDR1 is LNHNV, CDR2 YYDKDF (reference sequence). This CDR3 has 17 amino acids. CDR3 protein: CATSRVGLAGGQETQYF.

This chain joins TRBV27 and TRBJ1-1; TCRdb selects TRBD1, and the lack of DNA leaves this call unchecked. This CDR3 comprises 14 residues. The V gene's germline CDR1 is MNHEY and CDR2 SMNVEV (reference sequence). This chain's CDR3 is CASSLGRGSTEAFF.

The rearrangement joins TRBV18 to TRBJ2-7. This CDR3 region has 14 residues. CDR1 is KGHSH, CDR2 LQKENI, per germline. The CDR3 here is CASSPTRSLYEQYF.

The chain joins TRBV6-5 to TRBJ2-2; TCRdb names TRBD1, which stays unverified in the absence of DNA. The germline V gene has CDR1 MNHEY and CDR2 SVGAGI. The CDR3 totals 17 residues. This chain's CDR3 is CASSYGDRFANTGELFF.

The chain recombines TRBV30 with TRBJ1-3. The CDR3 runs 13 residues. The germline gives CDR1 GTSNPN, CDR2 SVGIG (reference sequence). The chain's CDR3 is CAWSVKGVDTIYF.

V gene TRBV11-2 combines with J gene TRBJ2-3; checking the TCRdb D call of TRBD1 is not possible without DNA. Germline V gene data show CDR1 as SGHAT and CDR2 as FQNNGV. This CDR3 has 14 amino acids. The CDR3 loop reads CASSLGGTSDTQYF.

The chain links TRBV10-2 to TRBJ1-4; TCRdb reports TRBD1, a call that lacks DNA to check it against. The CDR3 extends over 13 amino acids. CDR1 is WSHSY, CDR2 SAAADI, per germline. This chain's CDR3 is CASTGQGNGKLFF.